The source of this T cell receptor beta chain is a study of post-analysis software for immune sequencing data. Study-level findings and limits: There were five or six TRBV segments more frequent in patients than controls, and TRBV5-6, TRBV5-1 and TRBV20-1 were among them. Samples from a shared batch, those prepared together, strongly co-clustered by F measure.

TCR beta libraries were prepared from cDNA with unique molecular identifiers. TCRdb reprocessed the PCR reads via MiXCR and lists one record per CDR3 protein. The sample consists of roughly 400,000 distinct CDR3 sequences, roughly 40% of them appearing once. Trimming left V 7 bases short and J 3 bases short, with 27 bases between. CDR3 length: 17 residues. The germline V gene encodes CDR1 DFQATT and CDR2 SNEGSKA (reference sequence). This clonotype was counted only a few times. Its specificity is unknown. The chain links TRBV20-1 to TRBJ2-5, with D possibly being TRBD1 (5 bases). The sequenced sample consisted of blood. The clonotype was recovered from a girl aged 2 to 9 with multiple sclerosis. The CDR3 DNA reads TGCAGTGAGGGCAGGGAAGTAGAAGACCTCCATAAAGAGACCCAGTACTTC. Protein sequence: CSEGREVEDLHKETQYF.